A single sample gave rise to the 17 T cell receptor beta chains below, sequenced in a study of T cells in Graves' hyperthyroidism and ophthalmopathy. The TCR beta CDR3 regions underwent amplification using RNA transcripts as the source. HTBI primers were used for first-round RT-PCR of the TCR CDR3. TCRdb processed the multiplex PCR reads anew with MiXCR; each CDR3 protein has one entry. This repertoire shows under 300,000 distinct CDR3 sequences, 22% found once; its top ten account for around 65%. The specimen sequenced was blood. These receptors all come from a man aged 25-45 years with Graves' ophthalmopathy.

This clonotype was seen a few times. CDR3 protein: CASIHRGRAEAFF. CDR3 sequence (DNA): TGTGCCAGCATCCACAGGGGGCGAGCTGAAGCTTTCTTT. The chain is built from TRBV14 and TRBJ1-1; 9 nucleotides match TRBD1. This CDR3 is built from 13 residues. Germline V gives CDR1 SGHDN, CDR2 FVKESK. J gave up 6 bases and V 7 bases, and 6 bases lay outside the gene matches. Variable domain in full (rest from reference TRBV14 and TRBJ1-1): EAGVTQFPSHSVIEKGQTVTLRCDPISGHDNLYWYRRVMGKEIKFLLHFVKESKQDESGMPNNRFLAERTGGTYSTLKVQPAELEDSGVYFCASIHRGRAEAFFGQGTRLTVV.

The chain couples TRBV14 to TRBJ2-7, with D possibly being TRBD2 (6 bases). This CDR3 region has 15 residues. The germline gives CDR1 SGHDN, CDR2 FVKESK. V was pared by 2 bases and J by 0 bases, with 11 bases between. The CDR3 loop reads CASSQHAGSSYEQYF. The CDR3, as DNA: TGTGCCAGCAGCCAACACGCCGGGAGCTCCTACGAGCAGTACTTC.

This clonotype was seen ten or more times. The CDR3 spells CASSKGHSTDTQYF. The CDR3 DNA follows: TGCGCCAGCTCAAAAGGGCATTCCACAGATACGCAGTATTTT. V is TRBV5-1 and J is TRBJ2-3; D ambiguous. Between the trimmed V and J ends, which lost 7 bases and 2 bases, there was a span of 14 bases. The CDR3 length is 14 residues. Germline values: CDR1 SGHRS, CDR2 YFSETQ.

The chain combines TRBV28 with TRBJ1-1; D not certain. V lost 8 bases to trimming and J lost 0 bases, with 4 bases between them. The V gene's germline CDR1 is MDHEN and CDR2 SYDVKM. This CDR3 has 11 amino acids. Here the CDR3 DNA reads TGTGCCAGCGGGATGAACACTGAAGCTTTCTTT. Translated, it gives CASGMNTEAFF.

Only a few counts were recorded for this clonotype. The V call is TRBV12-3 or TRBV12-4, the J call TRBJ2-1, with 14 bases that match TRBD2. The ends lost 6 bases at V and 8 bases at J; junction bases unmatched: 3. The CDR3 loop spans 14 amino acids. The CDR3 here is CASRRLAGGYEQFF. As DNA, the CDR3 is TGTGCCAGCAGACGACTAGCGGGAGGGTATGAGCAGTTCTTC.

This clonotype was observed at least ten times. The chain employs TRBV20-1 and TRBJ2-3; 7 bases map to TRBD2. Trimming removed 1 base from V and 3 bases from J; junction bases left unmatched: 16. This CDR3 spans 18 amino acids. Per germline, CDR1 DFQATT and CDR2 SNEGSKA (reference sequence). The CDR3 spells CSARGGLGRGAATDTQYF. The CDR3 DNA sequence: TGCAGTGCTAGAGGGGGACTTGGGAGGGGAGCAGCGACAGATACGCAGTATTTT.

The rearrangement joins TRBV9 to TRBJ2-2; a weak D match, TRBD1 (6 bases). The CDR3 has 13 amino acids. Trimming pared 6 bases from V and 4 bases from J, leaving 10 bases between. From germline, CDR1 is SGDLS and CDR2 YYNGEE. CDR3 region: CASTSRGTGELFF. Here the CDR3 DNA reads TGTGCCAGCACATCCAGGGGCACCGGGGAGCTGTTTTTT.

The J gene is TRBJ2-1, the V gene TRBV5-1; D perhaps matches TRBD2 (6 bases). Germline V CDR1 and CDR2: SGHRS, YFSETQ. V shed 5 bases and J shed 8 bases, with 20 bases lying between them. This CDR3 comprises 15 residues. CDR3 protein: CASRVDVGRGYEQFF. The CDR3 DNA reads TGCGCCAGCAGGGTTGACGTCGGGAGAGGTTATGAGCAGTTCTTC.

The table lists this clonotype with many counts. The V gene is TRBV5-1, the J gene TRBJ2-7; TRBD2 might be the D (6 bases). V dropped 0 bases and J dropped 2 bases, with 9 bases sitting between them. The CDR3 consists of 14 residues. Germline CDR1 SGHRS, CDR2 YFSETQ. This CDR3 is CASSLEEGPYEQYF. CDR3 sequence (DNA): TGCGCCAGCAGCTTGGAGGAGGGTCCCTACGAGCAGTACTTC.

This chain links TRBV18 with TRBJ2-1; 10 positions agree with TRBD2. V was pared by 2 bases and J by 7 bases, with 11 bases of the junction left unmatched. The length of the CDR3 is 17 residues. CDR1 and CDR2 (germline): KGHSH, LQKENI. The CDR3 sequence is CASSPRSTSGISNEQFF. CDR3 bases: TGTGCCAGCTCACCAAGAAGCACTAGCGGGATAAGTAATGAGCAGTTCTTC.

Only a few counts were recorded for this clonotype. The genes are TRBV20-1 and TRBJ2-1, with a weak D call TRBD2 (6 bases). The CDR3 totals 14 residues. Trimming removed 7 bases at V and 7 bases at J, with 20 bases between. Looked up from germline, CDR1 is DFQATT and CDR2 is SNEGSKA (reference sequence). The CDR3 is CSGERSAGGNEQFF. The CDR3 DNA reads as TGCAGTGGAGAGAGGTCAGCGGGCGGAAATGAGCAGTTCTTC.

This clonotype was counted between two and nine times. This rearrangement joins TRBV6-1 to TRBJ1-5, with no clear D. The germline gives CDR1 MNHNS, CDR2 SASEGT. V lost 3 bases to trimming and J lost 0 bases, with 6 bases between them. The length of the CDR3 is 14 residues. The DNA of the CDR3 is TGTGCCAGCAGTGAGTGGCGTAGCAATCAGCCCCAGCATTTT. Protein product: CASSEWRSNQPQHF.

The CDR3 region is CASSLTGGSSYNEQFF. In nucleotides, the CDR3 is TGTGCCAGCAGCTTAACAGGGGGGAGCTCCTACAATGAGCAGTTCTTC. The chain uses TRBV11-3 and TRBJ2-1, with 8 bases aligning to TRBD1. Germline loops: CDR1 SGHNT, CDR2 YENEEA. V shed 2 bases, J shed 0 bases, and the junction held 3 bases outside the gene matches. CDR3 length equals 16 residues.

This clonotype showed up just a few times. The chain combines TRBV5-1 with TRBJ1-2; tentative D call: TRBD1 (5 bases). V lost 4 bases and J lost 7, with 17 bases in between. The CDR3 spans 14 residues. Germline V lookup: CDR1 SGHRS, CDR2 YFSETQ. CDR3 nucleotides: TGCGCCAGCAGCAGCTTACAGGAGGACTTTGGCTACACCTTC. Its translation: CASSSLQEDFGYTF.

This clonotype was seen a handful of times. The J gene is TRBJ1-5, the V gene TRBV6-1; D ambiguous. Germline CDR1 is MNHNS and CDR2 is SASEGT. The ends were cut back, 4 bases at V and 1 base at J, with 11 bases in the middle. The CDR3 loop spans 15 amino acids. CDR3 in amino acids: CASSVRHLSNQPQHF. CDR3 DNA: TGTGCCAGCAGTGTCAGGCATCTAAGCAATCAGCCCCAGCATTTT.

The chain has TRBV18 and TRBJ2-3, with 9 bases that match TRBD1. The V and J ends lost 4 bases and 3 bases, in that order; junction bases with no gene match: 8. CDR1 and CDR2 from the germline V gene are KGHSH and LQKENI. This CDR3 has 16 amino acids. CDR3 region: CASSQNAGQGTDTQYF. DNA of the CDR3: TGTGCCAGCTCACAAAACGCGGGACAGGGAACAGATACGCAGTATTTT.

The V call is TRBV28, the J call TRBJ2-7; 9 bases line up with TRBD1. After removal of 8 bases from V and 4 bases from J, the junction contained 21 bases not matched to a gene. Germline CDR1 is MDHEN and CDR2 is SYDVKM. The CDR3 consists of 18 residues. Here the CDR3 reads CASEIYMGRGTGLYEQYF. DNA of the CDR3: TGTGCCAGCGAAATTTATATGGGTAGGGGGACAGGGCTATACGAGCAGTACTTC.